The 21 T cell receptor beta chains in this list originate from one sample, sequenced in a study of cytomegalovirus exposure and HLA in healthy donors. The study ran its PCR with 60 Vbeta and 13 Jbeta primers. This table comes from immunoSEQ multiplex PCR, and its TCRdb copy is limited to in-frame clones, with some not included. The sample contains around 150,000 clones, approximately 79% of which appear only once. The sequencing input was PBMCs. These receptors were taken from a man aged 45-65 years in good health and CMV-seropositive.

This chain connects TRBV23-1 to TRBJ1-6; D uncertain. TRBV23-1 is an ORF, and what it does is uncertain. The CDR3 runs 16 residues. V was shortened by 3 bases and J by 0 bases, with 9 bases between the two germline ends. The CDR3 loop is CASSQRRSSYNSPLHF. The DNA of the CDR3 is TGCGCCAGCAGTCAGCGACGGAGCTCCTATAATTCACCCCTCCACTTT.

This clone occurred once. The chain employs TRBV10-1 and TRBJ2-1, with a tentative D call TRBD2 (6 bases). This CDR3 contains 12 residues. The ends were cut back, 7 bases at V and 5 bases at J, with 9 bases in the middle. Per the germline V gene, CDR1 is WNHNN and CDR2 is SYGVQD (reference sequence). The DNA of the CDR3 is TGCGCCAGCAAGGGAGGAAACAATGAGCAGTTCTTC. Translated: CASKGGNNEQFF.

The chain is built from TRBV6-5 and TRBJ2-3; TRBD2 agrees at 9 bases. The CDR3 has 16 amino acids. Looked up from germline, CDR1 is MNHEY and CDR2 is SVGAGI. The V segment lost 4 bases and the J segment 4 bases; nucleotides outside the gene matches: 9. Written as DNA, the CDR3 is TGTGCCAGCAGTTCTAATAGCGGGAGTACGGCAGATACGCAGTATTTT. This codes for CASSSNSGSTADTQYF.

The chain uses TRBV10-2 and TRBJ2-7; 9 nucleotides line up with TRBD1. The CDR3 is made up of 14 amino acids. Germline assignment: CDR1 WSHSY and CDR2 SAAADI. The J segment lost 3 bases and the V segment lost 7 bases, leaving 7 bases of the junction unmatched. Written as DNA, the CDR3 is TGCGCCAGCACGCACCGGGACAGGGTCTACGAGCAGTACTTC. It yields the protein CASTHRDRVYEQYF.

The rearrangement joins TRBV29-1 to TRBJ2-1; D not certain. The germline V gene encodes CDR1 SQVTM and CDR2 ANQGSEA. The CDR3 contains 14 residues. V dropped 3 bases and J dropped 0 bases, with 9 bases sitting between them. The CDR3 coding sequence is TGCAGCGTTGAGCTCTCGAGCTCCTACAATGAGCAGTTCTTC. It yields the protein CSVELSSSYNEQFF.

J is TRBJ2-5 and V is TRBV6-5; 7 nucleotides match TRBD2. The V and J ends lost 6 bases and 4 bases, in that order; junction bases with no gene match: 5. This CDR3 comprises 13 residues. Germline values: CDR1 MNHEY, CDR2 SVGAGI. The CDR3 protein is CASRSPGGETQYF. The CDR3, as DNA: TGTGCCAGCAGAAGTCCGGGAGGAGAGACCCAGTACTTC.

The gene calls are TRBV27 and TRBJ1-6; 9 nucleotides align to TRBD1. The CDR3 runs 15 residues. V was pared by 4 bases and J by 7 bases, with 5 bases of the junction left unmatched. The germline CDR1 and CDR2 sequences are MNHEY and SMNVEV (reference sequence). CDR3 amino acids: CASSSGTGYNSPLHF. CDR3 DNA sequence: TGTGCCAGCAGTTCAGGGACAGGGTACAATTCACCCCTCCACTTT.

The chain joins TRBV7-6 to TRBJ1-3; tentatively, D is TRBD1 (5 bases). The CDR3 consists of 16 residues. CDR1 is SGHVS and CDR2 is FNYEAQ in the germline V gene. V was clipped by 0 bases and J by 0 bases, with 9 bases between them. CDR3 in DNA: TGTGCCAGCAGCTTAGCCGGGGGGTACTCTGGAAACACCATATATTTT. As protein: CASSLAGGYSGNTIYF.

CDR3 DNA sequence: TGCAGCGTTGAAGTACAGCAGAACACTGAAGCTTTCTTT. It codes for CSVEVQQNTEAFF. The chain employs TRBV29-1 and TRBJ1-1; D is ambiguous. The CDR3 has 13 amino acids. Germline loops: CDR1 SQVTM, CDR2 ANQGSEA. With 1 base removed from V and 1 base from J, the gap between germline ends came to 7 bases. Using reference TRBV29-1 and TRBJ1-1 for the parts outside the CDR3, the full variable domain is SAVISQKPSRDICQRGTSLTIQCQVDSQVTMMFWYRQQPGQSLTLIATANQGSEATYESGFVIDKFPISRPNLTFSTLTVSNMSPEDSSIYLCSVEVQQNTEAFFGQGTRLTVV.

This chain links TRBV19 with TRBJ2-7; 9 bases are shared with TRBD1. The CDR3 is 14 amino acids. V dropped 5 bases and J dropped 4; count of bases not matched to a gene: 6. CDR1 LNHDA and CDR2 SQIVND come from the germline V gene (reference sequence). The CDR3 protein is CASSVQGTGYEQYF. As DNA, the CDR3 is TGTGCCAGTAGTGTCCAAGGGACAGGGTACGAGCAGTACTTC. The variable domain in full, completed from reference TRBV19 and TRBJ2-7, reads DGGITQSPKYLFRKEGQNVTLSCEQNLNHDAMYWYRQDPGQGLRLIYYSQIVNDFQKGDIAEGYSVSREKKESFPLTVTSAQKNPTAFYLCASSVQGTGYEQYFGPGTRLTVT.

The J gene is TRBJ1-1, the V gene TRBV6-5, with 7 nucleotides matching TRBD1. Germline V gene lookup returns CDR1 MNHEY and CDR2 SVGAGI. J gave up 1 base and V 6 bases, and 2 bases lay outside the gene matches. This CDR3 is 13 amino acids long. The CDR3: CASRTGENTEAFF. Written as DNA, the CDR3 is TGTGCCAGCAGAACAGGGGAGAACACTGAAGCTTTCTTT.

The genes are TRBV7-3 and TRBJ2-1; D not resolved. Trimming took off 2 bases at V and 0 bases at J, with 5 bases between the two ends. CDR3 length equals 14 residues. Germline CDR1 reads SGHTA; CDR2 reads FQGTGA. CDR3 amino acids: CASSLQFSYNEQFF. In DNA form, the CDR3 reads TGTGCCAGCAGCTTACAGTTCTCCTACAATGAGCAGTTCTTC.

CDR3 loop: CASSLFDRNGEKLFF. The CDR3 DNA reads TGTGCCAGCAGTTTATTCGACAGAAATGGTGAAAAACTGTTTTTT. V and J are TRBV27 and TRBJ1-4; tentatively, D is TRBD1 (5 bases). This CDR3 is 15 amino acids long. CDR1 MNHEY and CDR2 SMNVEV come from the germline V gene (reference sequence). V was pared by 1 base and J by 7 bases, with 13 bases between.

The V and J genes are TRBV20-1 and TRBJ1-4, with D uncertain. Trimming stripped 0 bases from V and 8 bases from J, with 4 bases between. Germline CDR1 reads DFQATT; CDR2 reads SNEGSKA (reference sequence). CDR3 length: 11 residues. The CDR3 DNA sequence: TGCAGTGCTAGAGACCCGGAAAAACTGTTTTTT. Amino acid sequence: CSARDPEKLFF.

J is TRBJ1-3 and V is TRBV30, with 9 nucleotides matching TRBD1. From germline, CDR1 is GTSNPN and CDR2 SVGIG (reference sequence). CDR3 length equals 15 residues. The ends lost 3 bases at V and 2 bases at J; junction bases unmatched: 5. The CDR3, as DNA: TGTGCCTGGAGAACAGGGGGCGAAGCTGGAAACACCATATATTTT. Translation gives CAWRTGGEAGNTIYF.

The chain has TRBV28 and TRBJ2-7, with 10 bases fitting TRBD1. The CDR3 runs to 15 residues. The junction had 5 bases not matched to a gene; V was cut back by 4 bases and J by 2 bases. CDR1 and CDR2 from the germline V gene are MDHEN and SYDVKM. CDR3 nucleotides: TGTGCCAGCAGTTGGGGGACAGGGGTTCCCTACGAGCAGTACTTC. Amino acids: CASSWGTGVPYEQYF.

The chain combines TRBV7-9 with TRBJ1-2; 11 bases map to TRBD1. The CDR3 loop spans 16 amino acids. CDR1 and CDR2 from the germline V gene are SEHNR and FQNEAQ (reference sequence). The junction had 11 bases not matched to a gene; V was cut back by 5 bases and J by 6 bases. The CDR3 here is CASSLYWTGGEHGYTF. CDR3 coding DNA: TGTGCCAGCAGCCTTTACTGGACAGGGGGCGAGCATGGCTACACCTTC.

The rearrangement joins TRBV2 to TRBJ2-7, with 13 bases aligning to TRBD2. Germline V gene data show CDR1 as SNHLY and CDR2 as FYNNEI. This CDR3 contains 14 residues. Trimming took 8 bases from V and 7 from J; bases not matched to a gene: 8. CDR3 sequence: CASGRTSGRGEQYF. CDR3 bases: TGTGCCAGCGGCCGGACTAGCGGGAGAGGTGAGCAGTACTTC. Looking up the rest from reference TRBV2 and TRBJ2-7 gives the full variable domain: EPEVTQTPSHQVTQMGQEVILRCVPISNHLYFYWYRQILGQKVEFLVSFYNNEISEKSEIFDDQFSVERPDGSNFTLKIRSTKLEDSAMYFCASGRTSGRGEQYFGPGTRLTVT.

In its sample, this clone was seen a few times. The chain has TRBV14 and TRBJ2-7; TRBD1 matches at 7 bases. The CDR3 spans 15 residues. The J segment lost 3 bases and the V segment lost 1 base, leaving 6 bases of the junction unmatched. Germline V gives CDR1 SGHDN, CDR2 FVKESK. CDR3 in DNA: TGTGCCAGCAGCCAAGGGCCTGGGACAGACTACGAGCAGTACTTC. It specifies CASSQGPGTDYEQYF.

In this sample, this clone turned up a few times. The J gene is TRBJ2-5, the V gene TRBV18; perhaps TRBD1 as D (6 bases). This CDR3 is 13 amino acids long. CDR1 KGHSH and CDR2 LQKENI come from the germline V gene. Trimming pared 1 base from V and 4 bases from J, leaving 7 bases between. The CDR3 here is CASSPQGVETQYF. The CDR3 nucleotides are TGTGCCAGCTCACCACAGGGGGTAGAGACCCAGTACTTC.

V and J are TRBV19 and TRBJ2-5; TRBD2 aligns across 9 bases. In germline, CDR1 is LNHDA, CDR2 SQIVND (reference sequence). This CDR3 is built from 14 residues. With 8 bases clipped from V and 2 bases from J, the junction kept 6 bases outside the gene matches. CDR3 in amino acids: CASAGLAWQETQYF. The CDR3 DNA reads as TGTGCCAGTGCCGGACTAGCGTGGCAAGAGACCCAGTACTTC.